The rows below give T cell receptor beta chains drawn from one sample of a study of T cells after yellow fever vaccination. TCRdb reanalysed the 5' RACE reads using MiXCR and keeps one entry per CDR3 protein. Found here are 300,000 or so distinct CDR3 sequences, around 7% of them singletons; the top ten hold around 17%. Source: PBMCs, taken approximately 47 days after the first yellow fever vaccination. The source is a man aged 18 to 30 who received the YFV17D yellow fever vaccine. Each CDR3 is given with its conserved first and last residue. A D gene is named only where the DNA matches it firmly. Clone sizes are given selectively: once, few, many, or a class where the clone is expanded.

TRBD1 20 few TRBJ2-6 TRBV24-1 CATSDYGGQGSFSGANVLTF TGTGCCACCAGTGATTACGGGGGACAGGGGAGCTTCTCTGGGGCCAACGTCCTGACTTTC
. 12 many TRBJ1-2 TRBV7-9 CASSSPTDGYTF TGTGCCAGCAGCTCCCCGACGGATGGCTACACCTTC
TRBD2 16 many TRBJ2-1 TRBV4-2 CASSQEGTSGGGEQFF TGTGCCAGCAGCCAAGAAGGGACTAGCGGGGGGGGTGAGCAGTTCTTC
TRBD1 17 few TRBJ1-3 TRBV12-3/TRBV12-4 CASSPRTGMVSGNTIYF TGTGCCAGCAGTCCCCGGACAGGGATGGTCTCTGGAAACACCATATATTTT
. 13 few TRBJ2-1 TRBV7-8 CASSLGPTPEQFF TGTGCCAGCAGCTTAGGTCCCACTCCTGAGCAGTTCTTC
. 15 . TRBJ2-5 TRBV27 CASGGGGAGEETQYF TGTGCCAGTGGGGGGGGGGGCGCGGGTGAAGAGACCCAGTACTTC
. 15 few TRBJ2-5 TRBV12-3/TRBV12-4 CASSLRVAAKETQYF TGTGCCAGCAGCCTAAGGGTGGCGGCTAAAGAGACCCAGTACTTC
TRBD1 15 . TRBJ2-3 TRBV6-4 CASSDGQGVADTQYF TGTGCCAGCAGTGATGGACAGGGGGTTGCAGATACGCAGTATTTT
. 14 many TRBJ2-7 TRBV29-1 CSVLTELPSYEQYF TGCAGCGTTCTAACGGAACTACCCTCCTACGAGCAGTACTTC
. 15 . TRBJ2-6 TRBV19 CASRSVGSGANVLTF TGTGCCAGTAGGTCGGTAGGCTCTGGGGCCAACGTCCTGACTTTC
TRBD1 15 . TRBJ2-1 TRBV28 CASSLGTALYNEQFF TGTGCCAGCTCTCTTGGGACAGCCCTTTACAATGAGCAGTTCTTC
TRBD2 14 few TRBJ2-3 TRBV7-2 CASSQTGGVDTQYF TGTGCCAGCAGCCAGACGGGGGGGGTGGATACGCAGTATTTT
. 16 many TRBJ2-3 TRBV5-1 CASSWPRDTRTDTQYF TGCGCCAGCAGTTGGCCCCGGGACACCCGCACAGATACGCAGTATTTT
. 16 . TRBJ2-3 TRBV10-3 CAISESPRGPPDTQYF TGTGCCATCAGTGAGTCGCCGCGGGGCCCCCCCGATACGCAGTATTTT
. 11 few TRBJ1-3 TRBV12-3/TRBV12-4 CAKQAGNTIYF TGTGCCAAGCAAGCTGGAAACACCATATATTTT
. 15 few TRBJ2-1 TRBV4-3 CASSQVVNSVDEQFF TGCGCCAGCAGCCAAGTTGTTAACAGTGTGGATGAGCAGTTCTTC
TRBD1 14 few TRBJ2-2 TRBV7-2 CASSLGGTAGELFF TGTGCCAGCAGCTTAGGAGGGACAGCCGGGGAGCTGTTTTTT
. 14 few TRBJ1-1 TRBV25-1 CASSAPGWSTEAFF TGTGCCAGCAGTGCTCCCGGGTGGAGCACTGAAGCTTTCTTT
. 19 few TRBJ1-5 TRBV12-3/TRBV12-4 CASRPGSLPRSMSNQPQHF TGTGCCAGCAGGCCCGGGAGCCTTCCTAGATCTATGAGCAATCAGCCCCAGCATTTT
. 12 . TRBJ1-6 TRBV5-1 CASKGEGSPLHF TGCGCCAGCAAGGGAGAAGGGTCACCCCTCCACTTT
. 15 few TRBJ2-5 TRBV7-2 CASSSRGGWGETQYF TGTGCCAGCAGCTCTCGTGGGGGGTGGGGAGAGACCCAGTACTTC
TRBD1 14 many TRBJ2-7 TRBV5-1 CASSPGQETYEQYF TGCGCCAGCAGCCCAGGACAGGAGACCTACGAGCAGTACTTC
. 12 . TRBJ2-3 TRBV7-3 CASSLEGHTQYF TGTGCCAGCAGCTTAGAGGGACATACGCAGTATTTT
. 12 few TRBJ1-6 TRBV7-9 CASSFPNSPLHF TGTGCCAGCAGCTTTCCTAATTCACCCCTCCACTTT
. 13 . TRBJ1-1 TRBV6-5 CASSSGDRTEAFF TGTGCCAGCAGTTCCGGGGATAGGACTGAAGCTTTCTTT
. 14 many TRBJ2-7 TRBV5-6 CASSLTGDSYEQYF TGTGCCAGCAGCTTGACTGGCGATTCCTACGAGCAGTACTTC
TRBD1 15 few TRBJ1-2 TRBV7-2 CASSPNPGQGYGYTF TGTGCCAGCAGCCCAAACCCGGGACAGGGCTATGGCTACACCTTC
TRBD2 15 few TRBJ2-1 TRBV5-4 CASSSAGGLYNEQFF TGTGCCAGCAGCTCAGCGGGGGGCCTGTACAATGAGCAGTTCTTC
TRBD1 15 . TRBJ1-1 TRBV7-9 CASSLADRGDTEAFF TGTGCCAGCAGCTTAGCGGACAGGGGGGACACTGAAGCTTTCTTT
TRBD1 14 . TRBJ2-7 TRBV6-5 CASGRDRGWEEQYF TGTGCCAGTGGCCGGGACAGGGGATGGGAGGAGCAGTACTTC
TRBD2 13 many TRBJ2-1 TRBV20-1 CSARRGGYNEQFF TGCAGTGCTAGGCGGGGGGGTTACAATGAGCAGTTCTTC
. 16 many TRBJ2-1 TRBV4-3 CASSQDSSGGYNEQFF TGCGCCAGCAGCCAAGATTCCAGCGGAGGTTACAATGAGCAGTTCTTC
TRBD1 16 many TRBJ2-5 TRBV7-9 CASSLLRDLGGETQYF TGTGCCAGCAGCTTATTAAGGGATCTAGGGGGCGAGACCCAGTACTTC
. 15 . TRBJ2-6 TRBV10-3 CAITGLNSGANVLTF TGTGCCATCACTGGCCTTAACTCTGGGGCCAACGTCCTGACTTTC
. 15 few TRBJ1-4 TRBV7-2 CASSLIGATNEKLFF TGTGCCAGCAGCCTTATCGGGGCAACTAATGAAAAACTGTTTTTT
. 12 . TRBJ2-1 TRBV27 CASSTDLNEQFF TGTGCCAGCAGTACGGACCTCAATGAGCAGTTCTTC
. 11 . TRBJ1-3 TRBV6-5 CASMGGHTIYF TGTGCCAGCATGGGGGGGCACACCATATATTTT
. 15 few TRBJ1-5 TRBV18 CASSPAPEGNQPQHF TGTGCCAGCTCACCCGCGCCGGAGGGCAATCAGCCCCAGCATTTT
. 13 . TRBJ1-1 TRBV9 CASSVGVGTEAFF TGTGCCAGCAGCGTAGGGGTGGGCACTGAAGCTTTCTTT
. 14 few TRBJ2-7 TRBV25-1 CASSPQTPHYEQYF TGTGCCAGCAGTCCACAAACTCCGCACTACGAGCAGTACTTC
. 11 many TRBJ2-1 TRBV5-1 CASSSGVEQFF TGCGCCAGCAGTTCTGGGGTTGAGCAGTTCTTC
TRBD1 15 . TRBJ2-1 TRBV14 CASSTSTIYRGKQFF TGTGCCAGCAGCACCTCGACCATATACAGGGGCAAGCAGTTCTTC
. 14 many TRBJ2-7 TRBV7-2 CASSRSDGYDEQYF TGTGCCAGCAGCAGATCGGACGGCTACGACGAGCAGTACTTC
TRBD1 16 few TRBJ2-2 TRBV7-9 CASRHNRGPTTGELFF TGTGCCAGCAGGCATAACAGGGGCCCCACAACCGGGGAGCTGTTTTTT
. 17 . TRBJ1-4 TRBV4-1 CASSQETGSYGDEKLFF TGCGCCAGCAGCCAAGAGACCGGGTCCTATGGGGATGAAAAACTGTTTTTT
. 14 many TRBJ1-2 TRBV5-1 CASSLDSGAYGYTF TGCGCCAGCAGCTTGGATTCAGGGGCCTATGGCTACACCTTC
. 12 few TRBJ1-2 TRBV19 CASSVYGDGYTF TGTGCCAGTAGTGTCTACGGGGATGGCTACACCTTC
. 14 few TRBJ1-1 TRBV19 CASKPSSPDPEAFF TGTGCCAGTAAGCCTTCGTCCCCGGACCCTGAAGCTTTCTTT
. 16 . TRBJ1-6 TRBV4-1 CASSQDFPQGNSPLHF TGCGCCAGCAGCCAAGATTTTCCGCAGGGTAATTCACCCCTCCACTTT
. 13 . TRBJ2-1 TRBV10-1 CATSTGKYNEQFF TGCGCCACTTCGACAGGAAAATACAATGAGCAGTTCTTC
. 13 many TRBJ1-2 TRBV6-1 CASSPERGYGYTF TGTGCCAGCAGCCCAGAGCGGGGCTATGGCTACACCTTC
. 12 . TRBJ1-3 TRBV20-1 CSARVQGHTIYF TGCAGTGCTAGAGTTCAAGGGCACACCATATATTTT
. 14 few TRBJ1-5 TRBV30 CAWSVSGLGQPQHF TGTGCCTGGAGTGTCTCAGGGTTAGGTCAGCCCCAGCATTTT
. 14 few TRBJ1-1 TRBV20-1 CSARDPSLNTEAFF TGCAGTGCTAGAGACCCCTCACTGAACACTGAAGCTTTCTTT
. 14 . TRBJ1-4 TRBV6-1 CASSAQQAFEKLFF TGTGCCAGCAGTGCCCAGCAAGCTTTTGAAAAACTGTTTTTT
. 17 few TRBJ2-1 TRBV28 CASRPRGQGNRGGEQFF TGTGCCAGCAGACCCCGGGGGCAGGGTAATCGTGGCGGTGAGCAGTTCTTC
TRBD2 15 . TRBJ2-1 TRBV9 CASSVRSGGHNEQFF TGTGCCAGCAGCGTACGGAGCGGGGGGCACAATGAGCAGTTCTTC
. 16 many TRBJ2-1 TRBV7-9 CASSPRGASTYNEQFF TGTGCCAGCAGCCCCCGGGGGGCCAGCACCTACAATGAGCAGTTCTTC
TRBD2 16 . TRBJ2-5 TRBV24-1 CATSDRSGGAEETQYF TGTGCCACCAGTGATCGTAGCGGGGGGGCCGAAGAGACCCAGTACTTC